This entry lists 21 T cell receptor beta chains sequenced from one sample in a study of blood T cell repertoires in COVID-19. The table came from immunoSEQ multiplex PCR; TCRdb's copy has only in-frame clones and leaves some out. This table holds about 77,000 clones, about 91% found once. The sequenced sample consisted of peripheral blood. The origin of the receptors is a woman of 80 years or more with acute or convalescent COVID-19.

The chain is built from TRBV3-1 (or the pseudogene TRBV3-2) and TRBJ2-2; 8 bases map to TRBD2. V lost 3 bases to trimming and J lost 5 bases; unmatched junction nucleotides: 11. Germline lookup yields CDR1 LGHDT and CDR2 YNNKEL (reference sequence). This CDR3 contains 17 residues. The CDR3 bases are TGTGCCAGCAGCCAGGGGGTCGTAAGCGGGAGTACCGGGGAGCTGTTTTTT. It yields the protein CASSQGVVSGSTGELFF.

In DNA, the CDR3 is TGTGCCAGCAGTCAACAGGGTGGGCCCCAGCATTTT. Encoded protein: CASSQQGGPQHF. This chain links TRBV6-1 with TRBJ1-5, with D perhaps matching TRBD1 (6 bases). V gave up 5 bases and J gave up 9 bases, with 11 bases separating them. CDR1 is MNHNS, CDR2 SASEGT, per germline. The CDR3 consists of 12 residues.

The chain is built from TRBV5-1 and TRBJ1-6; D may be TRBD1 (6 bases). The CDR3 runs to 16 residues. V lost 2 bases and J 0 bases, leaving 9 bases between the germline ends. From germline, CDR1 is SGHRS and CDR2 YFSETQ. For the CDR3, the DNA is TGCGCCAGCAGCTTCACAGGGAGCTCCTATAATTCACCCCTCCACTTT. Residues: CASSFTGSSYNSPLHF.

The chain carries TRBV3-1 (or the pseudogene TRBV3-2) and TRBJ1-1, with a weak D call TRBD1 (6 bases). CDR1 is LGHDT and CDR2 is YNNKEL in the germline V gene (reference sequence). This CDR3 is built from 13 residues. V was cut by 4 bases and J by 7 bases, with 13 bases left in between. CDR3 region: CASSPGGIFEAFF. The DNA for the CDR3 is TGTGCCAGCAGCCCGGGGGGCATTTTTGAAGCTTTCTTT.

The chain combines TRBV18 with TRBJ2-2, with D perhaps matching TRBD1 (6 bases). The CDR3 extends over 13 amino acids. Trimming cost V 3 bases and J 10 bases, with 12 bases left between them. Germline CDR1 KGHSH, CDR2 LQKENI. In DNA, the CDR3 is TGTGCCAGCTCACCCAACGTGGGACAGGAGCTGTTTTTT. Translated, it gives CASSPNVGQELFF.

This clone showed up just once. The rearrangement uses TRBV6-2 or TRBV6-3 and TRBJ1-1, with 7 positions matching TRBD1. Germline CDR1 reads MNHEY; CDR2 reads SVGEGT. CDR3 length equals 13 residues. The ends lost 6 bases at V and 8 bases at J; junction bases unmatched: 9. CDR3 nucleotides: TGTGCCAGCAGCCGTGGACAGGCAAGAGAAGCTTTCTTT. Translated, it gives CASSRGQAREAFF.

The chain employs TRBV9 and TRBJ1-2; 7 nucleotides align to TRBD1. CDR1 is SGDLS and CDR2 is YYNGEE in the germline V gene. This CDR3 has 17 amino acids. J was trimmed by 4 bases and V by 4 bases; bases with no gene match: 16. This CDR3 reads CASSPLGQLWDSYGYTF. DNA of the CDR3: TGTGCCAGCAGCCCCCTCGGACAGCTATGGGACAGCTATGGCTACACCTTC.

This rearrangement joins TRBV7-2 to TRBJ1-2; no definite D call. The CDR3 contains 12 residues. V was trimmed by 5 bases and J by 3 bases, leaving 7 bases between them. The germline gives CDR1 SGHTA, CDR2 FQGNSA. CDR3 amino acids: CASSPDYYGYTF. DNA of the CDR3: TGTGCCAGCAGCCCAGACTACTATGGCTACACCTTC.

This clone has just one count. This rearrangement joins TRBV30 to TRBJ2-7; TRBD2 aligns across 7 bases. The CDR3 is 12 residues long. The germline V gene has CDR1 GTSNPN and CDR2 SVGIG (reference sequence). The J segment lost 3 bases and the V segment lost 5 bases, leaving 4 bases of the junction unmatched. The CDR3 DNA reads as TGTGCCTGGTCGCGCGGGAGCTACGAGCAGTACTTC. Its protein product is CAWSRGSYEQYF.

The rearrangement joins TRBV11-2 to TRBJ2-2, with 7 bases matching TRBD2. The CDR3 is 14 residues long. CDR1 is SGHAT and CDR2 is FQNNGV in the germline V gene. The V segment lost 4 bases and the J segment 7 bases; nucleotides outside the gene matches: 6. The CDR3 reads CASSSGGRSGELFF. Here the CDR3 DNA reads TGTGCCAGCAGCTCGGGGGGTCGTAGCGGGGAGCTGTTTTTT.

J is TRBJ1-1 and V is TRBV7-8, with 7 positions matching TRBD1. Per germline, CDR1 SGHVS and CDR2 FQNEAQ. V lost 7 bases, J lost 2 bases, and 7 bases stayed unmatched. The CDR3 is made up of 14 amino acids. CDR3 residues: CASKVGTANTEAFF. Written as DNA, the CDR3 is TGTGCCAGCAAGGTTGGGACAGCTAACACTGAAGCTTTCTTT.

CDR3 nucleotides: TGTGCCAGCAGCTCACATGGGGCAGGGTTTGGGACCGGGGAGCTGTTTTTT. Protein: CASSSHGAGFGTGELFF. The rearrangement links TRBV7-3 to TRBJ2-2, with D maybe TRBD1 (5 bases). Between the trimmed V and J ends, which lost 4 bases and 5 bases, there was a span of 20 bases. Looked up from germline, CDR1 is SGHTA and CDR2 is FQGTGA. CDR3 size: 17 residues.

The chain uses TRBV6-5 and TRBJ1-6; 8 bases map to TRBD1. V was pared by 6 bases and J by 9 bases, with 7 bases of the junction left unmatched. The CDR3 spans 14 residues. Germline V gene lookup returns CDR1 MNHEY and CDR2 SVGAGI. In DNA form, the CDR3 reads TGTGCCAGCAGGGACAGGGTCGGGGGTTCACCCCTCCACTTT. Protein sequence: CASRDRVGGSPLHF.

V usage is TRBV19 and J usage is TRBJ1-5; D perhaps matches TRBD1 (5 bases). V was shortened by 6 bases and J by 0 bases, with 24 bases between the two germline ends. In germline, CDR1 is LNHDA, CDR2 SQIVND (reference sequence). The CDR3 loop spans 19 amino acids. CDR3 region: CASSLSVGEASYSNQPQHF. The DNA of the CDR3 is TGTGCCAGTAGCTTATCCGTAGGGGAGGCTTCATATAGCAATCAGCCCCAGCATTTT. Combining the CDR3 with reference TRBV19 and TRBJ1-5 gives the whole variable domain DGGITQSPKYLFRKEGQNVTLSCEQNLNHDAMYWYRQDPGQGLRLIYYSQIVNDFQKGDIAEGYSVSREKKESFPLTVTSAQKNPTAFYLCASSLSVGEASYSNQPQHFGDGTRLSIL.

V gene TRBV11-1 combines with J gene TRBJ2-5, with 9 positions matching TRBD2. This CDR3 is 16 amino acids long. Unmatched junction bases numbered 9, after V lost 5 bases and J lost 2 bases. CDR1 and CDR2 (germline): SGHAT, FQDESV (reference sequence). The CDR3, as DNA: TGTGCCAGCAGCCGCGTGGCTAGCGGGGATCAAGAGACCCAGTACTTC. It translates to CASSRVASGDQETQYF.

This chain uses TRBV12-5 with TRBJ2-3; a possible D gene is TRBD1 (6 bases). Germline V lookup: CDR1 LGHNT, CDR2 FRNRAP. The CDR3 is 13 residues long. Trimming removed 6 bases at V and 8 bases at J, with 15 bases between. CDR3 nucleotides: TGTGCTAGTGGCCTCACAGGGAGCGGTACGCAGTATTTT. This translates into CASGLTGSGTQYF.

The chain employs TRBV10-3 and TRBJ2-3; 8 positions agree with TRBD2. From germline, CDR1 is ENHRY and CDR2 SYGVKD. The CDR3 is 14 residues long. J gave up 4 bases and V 5 bases, and 5 bases lay outside the gene matches. The DNA of the CDR3 is TGTGCCATCAGTCGGGGGGGAGGACCAGATACGCAGTATTTT. Its translation is CAISRGGGPDTQYF.

The V and J genes are TRBV5-1 and TRBJ2-6; 7 bases match TRBD1. The germline V gene encodes CDR1 SGHRS and CDR2 YFSETQ. With V trimmed by 4 bases and J by 1 base, 8 bases remained unmatched. The CDR3 length is 17 residues. CDR3 nucleotides: TGCGCCAGCAGCGCGTACAGGGGTGCGTCTGGGGCCAACGTCCTGACTTTC. Its protein product is CASSAYRGASGANVLTF. Looking up the rest from reference TRBV5-1 and TRBJ2-6 gives the full variable domain: KAGVTQTPRYLIKTRGQQVTLSCSPISGHRSVSWYQQTPGQGLQFLFEYFSETQRNKGNFPGRFSGRQFSNSRSEMNVSTLELGDSALYLCASSAYRGASGANVLTFGAGSRLTVL.

The chain has TRBV6-2 or TRBV6-3 and TRBJ1-2; 7 positions agree with TRBD1. CDR3 length equals 13 residues. The J segment lost 8 bases and the V segment lost 4 bases, leaving 7 bases of the junction unmatched. The germline CDR1 and CDR2 sequences are MNHEY and SVGEGT. The chain's CDR3 is CASSSRGGWGYTF. DNA for the CDR3: TGTGCCAGCAGTTCGCGAGGGGGCTGGGGCTACACCTTC.

The chain joins TRBV27 to TRBJ1-3; tentative D call: TRBD1 (6 bases). CDR1 and CDR2 from the germline V gene are MNHEY and SMNVEV (reference sequence). This CDR3 comprises 14 residues. Trimming shortened V by 4 bases and J by 4 bases, and 11 bases separated the two germline ends. In DNA form, the CDR3 reads TGTGCCAGCAGTTCACTGGGACACGGAAACACCATATATTTT. This gives the protein CASSSLGHGNTIYF.

There are a few counts of this clone. Within the sample, other DNA sequences also encode this same CDR3. This chain connects TRBV20-1 to TRBJ1-1; D is uncertain. Deletions cut 1 base from V and 6 bases from J, with 3 bases between. The CDR3 runs to 10 residues. The V gene's germline CDR1 is DFQATT and CDR2 SNEGSKA (reference sequence). DNA of the CDR3: TGCAGTGCTAGAGTCTCTGAAGCTTTCTTT. It encodes CSARVSEAFF.